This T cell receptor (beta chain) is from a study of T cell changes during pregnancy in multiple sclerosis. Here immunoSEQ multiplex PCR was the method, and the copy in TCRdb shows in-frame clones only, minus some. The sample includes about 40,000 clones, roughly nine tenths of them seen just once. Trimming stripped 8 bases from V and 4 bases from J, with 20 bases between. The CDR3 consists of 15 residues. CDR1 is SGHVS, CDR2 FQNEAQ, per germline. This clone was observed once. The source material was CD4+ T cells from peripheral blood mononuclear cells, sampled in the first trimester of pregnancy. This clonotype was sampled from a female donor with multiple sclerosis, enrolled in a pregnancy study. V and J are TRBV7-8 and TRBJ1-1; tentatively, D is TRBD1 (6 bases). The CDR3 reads CASGNFRTVVTEAFF. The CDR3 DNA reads TGTGCCAGCGGAAACTTTCGGACAGTCGTCACTGAAGCTTTCTTT.